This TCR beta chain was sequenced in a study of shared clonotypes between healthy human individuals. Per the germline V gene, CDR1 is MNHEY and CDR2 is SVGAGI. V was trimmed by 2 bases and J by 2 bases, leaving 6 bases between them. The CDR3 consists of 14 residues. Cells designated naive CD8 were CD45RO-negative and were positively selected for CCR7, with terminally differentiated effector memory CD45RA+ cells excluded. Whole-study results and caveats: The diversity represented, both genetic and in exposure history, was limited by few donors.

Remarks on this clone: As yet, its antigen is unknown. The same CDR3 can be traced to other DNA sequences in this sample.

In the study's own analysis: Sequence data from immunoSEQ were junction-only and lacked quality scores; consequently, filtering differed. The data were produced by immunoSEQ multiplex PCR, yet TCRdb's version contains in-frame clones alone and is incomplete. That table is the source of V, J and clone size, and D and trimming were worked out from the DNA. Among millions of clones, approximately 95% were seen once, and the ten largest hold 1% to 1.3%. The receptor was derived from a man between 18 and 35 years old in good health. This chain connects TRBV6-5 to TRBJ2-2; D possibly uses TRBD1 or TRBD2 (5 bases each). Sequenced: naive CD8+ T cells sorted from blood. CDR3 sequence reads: CASSYGGNTGELFF. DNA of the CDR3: TGTGCCAGCAGTTACGGGGGAAACACCGGGGAGCTGTTTTTT.